Only a few counts were recorded for the clone carrying this T cell receptor (beta chain). The CDR3 length is 15 residues. Germline-derived CDR1 and CDR2 are LNHNV and YYDKDF (reference sequence). V lost 0 bases and J 0 bases, leaving 9 bases between the germline ends. This table comes from immunoSEQ multiplex PCR, and its TCRdb copy is limited to in-frame clones, with some not included. Singletons are absent from the sample, which has tens of thousands of clones. This sample was taken from a study of T cells after posttransplantation cyclophosphamide. The source material was PBMCs. This chain joins TRBV15 and TRBJ2-7; the D gene is possibly TRBD2 (5 bases). This TCR was recovered from a woman between 45 and 65 years old in good health and a related stem cell transplant donor. The CDR3 region has the DNA TGTGCCACCAGCAGAGAAGCCACTAGCTCCTACGAGCAGTACTTC. Residues: CATSREATSSYEQYF.